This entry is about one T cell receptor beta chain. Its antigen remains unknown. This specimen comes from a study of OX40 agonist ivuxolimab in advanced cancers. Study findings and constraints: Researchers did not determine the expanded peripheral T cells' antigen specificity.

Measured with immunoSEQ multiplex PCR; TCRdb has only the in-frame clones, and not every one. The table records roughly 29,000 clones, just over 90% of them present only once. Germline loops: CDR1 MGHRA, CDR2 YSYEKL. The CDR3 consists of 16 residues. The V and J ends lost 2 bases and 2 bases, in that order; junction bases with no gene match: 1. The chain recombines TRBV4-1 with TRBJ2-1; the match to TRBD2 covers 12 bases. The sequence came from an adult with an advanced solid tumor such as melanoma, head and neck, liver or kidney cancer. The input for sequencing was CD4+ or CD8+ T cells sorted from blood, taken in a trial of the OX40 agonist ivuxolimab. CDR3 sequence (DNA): TGCGCCAGCAGCCAACTAGCGGGGGGGCCCTACAATGAGCAGTTCTTC. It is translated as CASSQLAGGPYNEQFF.